This TCR beta chain was recorded in a study of blood T cell repertoires in COVID-19. As for the study in general: Acute and convalescent COVID-19 samples came from the United States, Italy and Spain.

This CDR3 comprises 16 residues. Trimming took 4 bases from V and 2 from J; bases not matched to a gene: 9. Per the germline V gene, CDR1 is SGDLS and CDR2 is YYNGEE. Original processing notes: The assay estimated nucleated cells by amplifying reference gene primers. The repertoire was sequenced with immunoSEQ multiplex PCR; TCRdb's copy has only in-frame clones and lacks some. V and J calls and clone size are copied from that table; D and trimming were computed from the DNA. The sample lists approximately 250,000 clones, 85% to 90% occurring once. Seattle patients were enrolled while actively infected and followed longitudinally.

The receptor was derived from a woman in her sixties or seventies with COVID-19, enrolled during active disease. V is TRBV9 and J is TRBJ2-3, with 8 bases that match TRBD2. Sequencing was performed on peripheral blood. CDR3 region: CASSPVLAGYTDTQYF. The CDR3 coding sequence is TGTGCCAGCAGCCCGGTATTAGCGGGATACACAGATACGCAGTATTTT.